These T cell receptor beta chains were read from a single sample in a study of graft-versus-host responses after intestinal transplantation. Clones were read by immunoSEQ multiplex PCR, and TCRdb kept only the in-frame ones, dropping some. The repertoire holds tens of thousands of clones, with approximately 89% as singletons. The sequences come from PBMCs, collected roughly 120 days after intestinal transplantation. These receptors came from a human patient who received an intestinal transplant, so some T cells may come from the graft donor. CDR3s include the opening cysteine and the closing phenylalanine or tryptophan. A D gene is named only where the DNA matches it firmly. Some rows have no size entry. The others give once, few or many, or a class for an expanded clone.

D gene	CDR3 length	J gene	clone size	V gene	CDR3 DNA	CDR3 protein
TRBD1	16	TRBJ1-2	once	TRBV4-1	TGCGCCAGCAGCCAAGACGCGACAGGGCGATGGGGTGGCTACACCTTC	CASSQDATGRWGGYTF
.	16	TRBJ2-7	.	TRBV12-2	TGTGCAAGTCGCTTAGCGGTCGACAGATTAGCCTACGAGCAGTACTTC	CASRLAVDRLAYEQYF
TRBD1	17	TRBJ2-5	.	TRBV4-1	TGCGCCAGCAGCCAAGATATTCTCAGGGGGCCCCAAGAGACCCAGTACTTC	CASSQDILRGPQETQYF
.	15	TRBJ2-7	few	TRBV2	TGTGCCAGCAGTGAAGCAGTGGAGTGGGGATACGAGCAGTACTTC	CASSEAVEWGYEQYF
.	16	TRBJ2-7	.	TRBV4-1	TGCGCCAGCAGCCAAGAGGGGGTTCTCCTAGGGTACGAGCAGTACTTC	CASSQEGVLLGYEQYF
.	13	TRBJ1-2	.	TRBV28	TGTGCCAGCAGTCCCTCCGAGAGCTATGGCTACACCTTC	CASSPSESYGYTF
TRBD1	17	TRBJ2-3	.	TRBV7-8	TGTGCCAGCAGCCTGATCAAGAGCGGGACAGGGCTAGATACGCAGTATTTT	CASSLIKSGTGLDTQYF
.	13	TRBJ1-1	.	TRBV5-6	TGTGCCAGCAAACCCTCGTGGGGCACTGAAGCTTTCTTT	CASKPSWGTEAFF
.	11	TRBJ1-1	.	TRBV29-1	TGCAGCGTTCGGCAGAACACTGAAGCTTTCTTT	CSVRQNTEAFF
.	15	TRBJ2-1	once	TRBV19	TGTGCCAGTAGTATAGAAGGGCTAGCCGACAATGAGCAGTTCTTC	CASSIEGLADNEQFF
.	16	TRBJ1-5	.	TRBV6-6	TGTGCCAGCAGTTACTCGGACGGACGTCAGGGTCAGCCCCAGCATTTT	CASSYSDGRQGQPQHF
.	14	TRBJ1-1	.	TRBV11-2	TGTGCCAGCAGCTTAGATCGACCGACTATTGAAGCTTTCTTT	CASSLDRPTIEAFF
.	13	TRBJ2-5	.	TRBV2	TGTGCCAGCAGTACAGACAACCAAGAGACCCAGTACTTC	CASSTDNQETQYF
.	17	TRBJ1-4	once	TRBV18	TGTGCCAGCTCACCATCGGGCAGCCTAAGGGGAAATGAAAAACTGTTTTTT	CASSPSGSLRGNEKLFF
TRBD1	15	TRBJ2-4	.	TRBV6-1	TGTGCCAGCAGAACAGGGGTGGTGGCCAAAAACATTCAGTACTTC	CASRTGVVAKNIQYF
.	16	TRBJ1-3	.	TRBV5-4	TGTGCCAGCAGCTATACAGGGTTAATCTCTGGAAACACCATATATTTT	CASSYTGLISGNTIYF
.	12	TRBJ1-2	.	TRBV12-5	TGTGCTAGTGGTTTTTACAGTTATGGCTACACCTTC	CASGFYSYGYTF
.	13	TRBJ2-7	.	TRBV11-2	TGTGCCAGCAGCTTGAATCAACTTTACGAGCAGTACTTC	CASSLNQLYEQYF
.	16	TRBJ2-7	.	TRBV7-6	TGTGCCAGCAGCGAGGATGCACGTATAACTCCCTACGAGCAGTACTTC	CASSEDARITPYEQYF
.	15	TRBJ2-5	once	TRBV6-1	TGTGCCAGCAGTTTCGTAGAGACCGACAGGGAGACCCAGTACTTC	CASSFVETDRETQYF
.	13	TRBJ1-5	.	TRBV2	TGTGCCAGCGGGGACAATAGCAATCAGCCCCAGCATTTT	CASGDNSNQPQHF
.	15	TRBJ2-7	once	TRBV6-1	TGTGCCAGCAGTGCCGAGCTCGGGACATCCTACGAGCAGTACTTC	CASSAELGTSYEQYF
TRBD1	15	TRBJ2-7	.	TRBV5-1	TGCGCCAGCAGCGCGGCCGCGACAGGGGACTACGAGCAGTACTTC	CASSAAATGDYEQYF
TRBD1	14	TRBJ1-4	.	TRBV27	TGTGCCAGCAGTTTAGGGACAGGGGGTGAAAAACTGTTTTTT	CASSLGTGGEKLFF
.	15	TRBJ2-7	once	TRBV9	TGTGCCAGCAGCGTGGGGGGCACCAGGAGTAACGAGCAGTACTTC	CASSVGGTRSNEQYF
.	13	TRBJ2-7	.	TRBV27	TGTGCCAGCAGCCCCGGACTGACCTACGAGCAGTACTTC	CASSPGLTYEQYF
.	13	TRBJ2-1	once	TRBV30	TGTGCCTGGGGTCAAACGGGCGTGGTTGAGCAGTTCTTC	CAWGQTGVVEQFF
TRBD1	16	TRBJ1-3	.	TRBV10-3	TGTGCCATCAGTGGGCGACAGGGTGTCTCTGGAAACACCATATATTTT	CAISGRQGVSGNTIYF
TRBD1	15	TRBJ1-4	once	TRBV2	TGTGCCAGCATCATGGGACAGGGGTTTAATGAAAAACTGTTTTTT	CASIMGQGFNEKLFF
.	13	TRBJ2-5	.	TRBV28	TGTGCCAGCAGTCCGCCTAACCGGGGGACCCAGTACTTC	CASSPPNRGTQYF
.	13	TRBJ1-6	.	TRBV19	TGTGCCAGTAACAGGGTGGGTAATTCACCCCTCCACTTT	CASNRVGNSPLHF
TRBD2	13	TRBJ2-3	.	TRBV29-1	TGCAGCGTTGACGGACTAGTGCGAGATACGCAGTATTTT	CSVDGLVRDTQYF
.	15	TRBJ2-7	.	TRBV11-2	TGTGCCAGCAGCTTAATCCGATCCGACAGTTACGAGCAGTACTTC	CASSLIRSDSYEQYF
TRBD2	19	TRBJ2-2	once	TRBV9	TGTGCCAGCAGCGTAGTGTGGGGACTAGCGGGAGAGAACACCGGGGAGCTGTTTTTT	CASSVVWGLAGENTGELFF
.	14	TRBJ2-3	.	TRBV10-3	TGTGCCACCCTCGGTCTAGGGCGGGCAGATACGCAGTATTTT	CATLGLGRADTQYF
.	13	TRBJ2-1	.	TRBV6-5	TGTGCCAGCACGAAAAACAGGGTTGGTGAGCAGTTCTTC	CASTKNRVGEQFF
.	14	TRBJ1-4	.	TRBV2	TGTGCCAGCATCCAAGGGGCGGGGAGCGAAAAACTGTTTTTT	CASIQGAGSEKLFF
.	14	TRBJ2-7	.	TRBV7-8	TGTGCCAGCAGCTTAGGCCAGAGCTCCTACGAGCAGTACTTC	CASSLGQSSYEQYF
.	13	TRBJ1-1	.	TRBV14	TGTGCCAGCAGTGGACGGGGGAACACTGAAGCTTTCTTT	CASSGRGNTEAFF
TRBD2	16	TRBJ2-1	.	TRBV11-2	TGTGCCAGCAGCTTCTATGTAGCTAGCGCGGGGGGTGAGCAGTTCTTC	CASSFYVASAGGEQFF
.	14	TRBJ2-5	.	TRBV5-1	TGCGCCAGCAGCTTGGATCAGGGATGGGAGACCCAGTACTTC	CASSLDQGWETQYF
.	14	TRBJ2-1	.	TRBV19	TGTGCCAGTAGTACCCCCTTCTTAAGCTTCTGGCAGTTCTTC	CASSTPFLSFWQFF
TRBD2	14	TRBJ2-1	.	TRBV7-9	TGTGCCAGCAGCTCCGGGACTAGCCCCAATGAGCAGTTCTTC	CASSSGTSPNEQFF
TRBD2	14	TRBJ2-3	.	TRBV2	TGTGCCAGCAGTCAATTAGCGGGAGCAGATACGCAGTATTTT	CASSQLAGADTQYF
TRBD2	15	TRBJ2-2	.	TRBV27	TGTGCCAGCAGTCCACGACTAGCGGGGTACGGGGAGCTGTTTTTT	CASSPRLAGYGELFF
TRBD2	14	TRBJ2-7	.	TRBV5-6	TGTGCCAGCAGCTTAAGGGGACTAGAGTCGCAGCAGTACTTC	CASSLRGLESQQYF
.	15	TRBJ1-3	.	TRBV7-8	TGTGCCAGCAGCCCGGGACTGAACTCTGGAAACACCATATATTTT	CASSPGLNSGNTIYF
TRBD2	14	TRBJ2-2	.	TRBV28	TGTGCCAGCAGTTTCCTAGCGGGAATCGGGGAGCTGTTTTTT	CASSFLAGIGELFF
.	15	TRBJ2-4	.	TRBV4-1	TGCGCCAGCAGCCAAACGACAGACCCCAAAAACATTCAGTACTTC	CASSQTTDPKNIQYF
TRBD2	15	TRBJ2-1	.	TRBV28	TGTGCCAGCATTCGAAGTTCCGCGGGAGTATATGAGCAGTTCTTC	CASIRSSAGVYEQFF
TRBD1	14	TRBJ2-7	.	TRBV28	TGTGCCAGCAGTGCCGGGACAGGGGCCTACGAGCAGTACTTC	CASSAGTGAYEQYF
TRBD1	15	TRBJ1-1	.	TRBV15	TGTGCCACCCTCCGGACAGGGGGAGCGAACACTGAAGCTTTCTTT	CATLRTGGANTEAFF
TRBD1	14	TRBJ1-2	few	TRBV19	TGTGCCAGTAGTCACAGGGGACTGAGCTATGGCTACACCTTC	CASSHRGLSYGYTF